Below, 24 T cell receptor beta chains from the same sample are listed, as sequenced in a study of blood T cell repertoires in COVID-19. Some clones are missing from TCRdb's copy, which holds only in-frame ones; the method was immunoSEQ multiplex PCR. The sample records about 310,000 clones, approximately 85% being singletons. Material for sequencing was PBMCs or T cells enriched from blood (not recorded which). The receptors stem from a man in his thirties or forties who had recovered from COVID-19.

This clone has just one count. The CDR3 DNA follows: TGTGCCTGCTCTCCTTCTCTGGGGGGACAAGAGACCCAGTACTTC. Amino acids: CACSPSLGGQETQYF. The chain couples TRBV19 to TRBJ2-5; TRBD2 is a possible D gene (6 bases). Trimming took off 11 bases at V and 2 bases at J, with 21 bases between the two ends. The CDR3 consists of 15 residues. Germline V gene sequence: CDR1 LNHDA, CDR2 SQIVND (reference sequence).

The chain combines TRBV25-1 with TRBJ1-2; a possible D gene is TRBD1 (5 bases). Germline CDR1 reads MGHDK; CDR2 reads SYGVNS. Deletions cut 2 bases from V and 8 bases from J, with 12 bases between. The CDR3 loop spans 13 amino acids. This chain's CDR3 is CASSERRGGGYTF. The CDR3 DNA reads as TGTGCCAGCAGTGAACGGAGGGGAGGAGGCTACACCTTC.

V is TRBV2 and J is TRBJ1-3, with D maybe TRBD1 (5 bases). With 10 bases removed from V and 4 bases from J, the gap between germline ends came to 11 bases. The length of the CDR3 is 12 residues. Looked up from germline, CDR1 is SNHLY and CDR2 is FYNNEI. In nucleotides, the CDR3 is TGTGCCACCCGGCGGGACGGAAACACCATATATTTT. Translation: CATRRDGNTIYF.

V is TRBV19 and J is TRBJ2-2, with D unresolved. The CDR3 contains 15 residues. The V end was cut by 5 bases, the J end by 6 bases, with 16 bases between. Germline lookup yields CDR1 LNHDA and CDR2 SQIVND (reference sequence). The CDR3 sequence is CASSLTGGRSGELFF. The DNA of the CDR3 is TGTGCCAGTAGTTTGACGGGTGGAAGGTCCGGGGAGCTGTTTTTT.

V gene TRBV6-1 combines with J gene TRBJ2-7; D remains unclear. V was shortened by 2 bases and J by 2 bases, with 7 bases between the two germline ends. Germline loops: CDR1 MNHNS, CDR2 SASEGT. This CDR3 has 13 amino acids. The CDR3 DNA reads as TGTGCCAGCAGTGAACCTCCTACCTACGAGCAGTACTTC. As protein: CASSEPPTYEQYF.

This clone was seen only once. The chain uses TRBV7-2 and TRBJ1-2; D is perhaps TRBD1 (6 bases). In germline, CDR1 is SGHTA, CDR2 FQGNSA. This CDR3 has 14 amino acids. The V gene lost 5 bases and the J gene lost 4 bases, with 14 bases spanning the gap. The CDR3 DNA is TGTGCCAGCAGCACTCCGGGACAAGCCTATGGCTACACCTTC. This translates into CASSTPGQAYGYTF.

J is TRBJ2-3 and V is TRBV5-1, with D possibly being TRBD2 (5 bases). Germline V lookup: CDR1 SGHRS, CDR2 YFSETQ. V was trimmed by 5 bases and J by 3 bases, leaving 16 bases between them. The CDR3 spans 15 residues. CDR3 region: CASRVQGGGTDTQYF. The CDR3 region has the DNA TGCGCCAGCAGAGTCCAAGGAGGTGGTACAGATACGCAGTATTTT. Using reference TRBV5-1 and TRBJ2-3 for the parts outside the CDR3, the full variable domain is KAGVTQTPRYLIKTRGQQVTLSCSPISGHRSVSWYQQTPGQGLQFLFEYFSETQRNKGNFPGRFSGRQFSNSRSEMNVSTLELGDSALYLCASRVQGGGTDTQYFGPGTRLTVL.

Turning to this clone: Possible read error: a much larger clone is one base away. The gene calls are TRBV7-9 and TRBJ1-2, with 7 nucleotides matching TRBD1. There are 11 residues in the CDR3. The V segment lost 4 bases and the J segment 8 bases; nucleotides outside the gene matches: 1. Germline V CDR1 and CDR2: SEHNR, FQNEAQ (reference sequence). Here the CDR3 reads CASSSGGGYTF. CDR3 coding DNA: TGTGCCAGCAGCTCAGGGGGAGGCTACACCTTC.

Turning to this clone: Other DNA sequences in the sample encode the same CDR3. The CDR3 sequence: CASSLGQGAYGYTF. The CDR3 DNA reads as TGTGCCAGCAGCTTGGGACAGGGGGCGTATGGCTACACCTTC. The J gene is TRBJ1-2, the V gene TRBV5-6; 10 positions agree with TRBD1. CDR1 SGHDT and CDR2 YYEEEE come from the germline V gene. The V gene end was trimmed by 0 bases and the J gene end by 5 bases; junction bases not matched to a gene: 1. The CDR3 is made up of 14 amino acids.

This clone was counted at least ten times. The chain joins TRBV4-2 to TRBJ1-2, with D possibly matching TRBD1 (5 bases). This CDR3 has 14 amino acids. V was clipped by 2 bases and J by 8 bases, with 15 bases between them. Germline V gene sequence: CDR1 LGHNA, CDR2 YNFKEQ. The CDR3 DNA reads TGTGCCAGCAGCCAACAGACAGCTAGTGGAGGCTACACCTTC. It encodes CASSQQTASGGYTF.

V gene TRBV7-9 combines with J gene TRBJ2-3, with 12 bases lining up with TRBD1. The length of the CDR3 is 18 residues. After removal of 5 bases from V and 2 bases from J, the junction contained 11 bases not matched to a gene. Germline lookup yields CDR1 SEHNR and CDR2 FQNEAQ (reference sequence). CDR3 sequence (DNA): TGTGCCAGCAGCCAACCAAAAGGGACAGGGGGCTTCACAGATACGCAGTATTTT. It specifies CASSQPKGTGGFTDTQYF.

The genes are TRBV2 and TRBJ1-2; 9 bases are shared with TRBD1. V lost 6 bases and J lost 6; bases outside the gene matches: 2. The CDR3 runs to 12 residues. Germline lookup yields CDR1 SNHLY and CDR2 FYNNEI. The chain's CDR3 is CASSTGGHGYTF. The CDR3 region has the DNA TGTGCCAGCAGCACAGGGGGCCATGGCTACACCTTC.

The V call is TRBV7-9, the J call TRBJ2-1; 10 bases match TRBD1. V dropped 5 bases and J dropped 3; count of bases not matched to a gene: 4. Germline-derived CDR1 and CDR2 are SEHNR and FQNEAQ (reference sequence). The CDR3 extends over 15 amino acids. CDR3 loop: CASSQDRGGYNEQFF. In DNA, the CDR3 is TGTGCCAGCAGCCAGGACAGGGGGGGCTACAATGAGCAGTTCTTC.

This clone has just a few counts. The chain recombines TRBV4-3 with TRBJ1-4, with D perhaps TRBD1 (6 bases). Trimming took off 1 base at V and 4 bases at J, with 13 bases between the two ends. CDR1 is LGHNA, CDR2 YSLEER, per germline. The CDR3 is 16 amino acids. DNA for the CDR3: TGCGCCAGCAGCCAAGGGATGGACAGCTTTAATGAAAAACTGTTTTTT. This gives the protein CASSQGMDSFNEKLFF.

This clone was seen just once. CDR3 sequence (DNA): TGCGCCAGCAGCTTGACTAGCGGGGCTCTTAATACGCAGTATTTT. Translated: CASSLTSGALNTQYF. The J gene is TRBJ2-3, the V gene TRBV5-1, with 10 nucleotides matching TRBD2. Germline CDR1 and CDR2: SGHRS and YFSETQ. CDR3 length equals 15 residues. Trimming at V came to 1 base and at J to 7 bases, leaving 6 bases not matched to a gene.

The chain carries TRBV28 and TRBJ1-3, with unresolved D. CDR1 is MDHEN and CDR2 is SYDVKM in the germline V gene. CDR3 length equals 15 residues. Between the trimmed V and J ends, which lost 3 bases and 5 bases, there was a span of 14 bases. The CDR3 protein is CASSFPHSSRNTIYF. The CDR3 DNA follows: TGTGCCAGCAGTTTCCCCCACAGCTCACGAAACACCATATATTTT.

The chain carries TRBV24-1 and TRBJ2-6; 8 bases are shared with TRBD1. CDR1 and CDR2 from the germline V gene are KGHDR and SFDVKD. V lost 4 bases and J lost 2; bases outside the gene matches: 3. There are 16 residues in the CDR3. In nucleotides, the CDR3 is TGTGCCACCAGTGACCCGACAGGGGCTGGGGCCAACGTCCTGACTTTC. Amino acids: CATSDPTGAGANVLTF.

This clone was picked up one time. This chain connects TRBV15 to TRBJ2-6; 7 bases line up with TRBD1. This CDR3 is built from 15 residues. Trimming removed 5 bases from V and 8 bases from J; junction bases left unmatched: 9. Germline V gene data show CDR1 as LNHNV and CDR2 as YYDKDF (reference sequence). As DNA, the CDR3 is TGTGCCACCAGCGGAAACAGGGGCAGCCCCAACGTCCTGACTTTC. Its translation: CATSGNRGSPNVLTF.

The V gene is TRBV7-2, the J gene TRBJ1-2, with 10 bases lining up with TRBD1. Trimming at V came to 1 base and at J to 3 bases, leaving 2 bases not matched to a gene. This CDR3 is built from 15 residues. Germline CDR1 reads SGHTA; CDR2 reads FQGNSA. CDR3 amino acids: CASSLGGTGDYGYTF. In nucleotides, the CDR3 is TGTGCCAGCAGCTTAGGAGGGACAGGGGACTATGGCTACACCTTC. Looking up the rest from reference TRBV7-2 and TRBJ1-2 gives the full variable domain: GAGVSQSPSNKVTEKGKDVELRCDPISGHTALYWYRQSLGQGLEFLIYFQGNSAPDKSGLPSDRFSAERTGGSVSTLTIQRTQQEDSAVYLCASSLGGTGDYGYTFGSGTRLTVV.

The chain carries TRBV2 and TRBJ1-1; unclear D gene. Germline V lookup: CDR1 SNHLY, CDR2 FYNNEI. This CDR3 region has 12 residues. Trimming removed 6 bases at V and 5 bases at J, with 10 bases between. The DNA of the CDR3 is TGTGCCAGCAGCGAGAGGAGGACTGAAGCTTTCTTT. It encodes CASSERRTEAFF.

This chain uses TRBV6-1 with TRBJ2-1; D may be TRBD1 (6 bases). The CDR3 extends over 15 amino acids. Trimming pared 3 bases from V and 4 bases from J, leaving 13 bases between. Germline loops: CDR1 MNHNS, CDR2 SASEGT. CDR3 coding DNA: TGTGCCAGCAGTGAGGGCCTCAGGGGTTACAATGAGCAGTTCTTC. This codes for CASSEGLRGYNEQFF.

The count of this clone is one. This chain joins TRBV11-3 and TRBJ2-3, with D perhaps matching TRBD2 (6 bases). Trimming took 8 bases from V and 6 from J, leaving 21 bases between them. CDR1 is SGHNT and CDR2 is YENEEA in the germline V gene. The CDR3 is 15 amino acids. This CDR3 reads CASSTGLGGVDTQYF. In DNA, the CDR3 is TGTGCCAGCTCGACCGGGTTGGGGGGTGTGGATACGCAGTATTTT.

J is TRBJ2-7 and V is TRBV6-2 or TRBV6-3, with D possibly matching TRBD2 (6 bases). This CDR3 region has 15 residues. Trimming shortened V by 2 bases and J by 3 bases, and 14 bases separated the two germline ends. The germline CDR1 and CDR2 sequences are MNHEY and SVGEGT. The CDR3 DNA reads TGTGCCAGCAGTTACACCCTCGGGAGCGGCTACGAGCAGTACTTC. Its protein product is CASSYTLGSGYEQYF.

This clone was recorded once. CDR3 sequence reads: CASSGGGGYTF. Written as DNA, the CDR3 is TGTGCCAGTTCGGGAGGGGGTGGCTACACCTTC. V and J are TRBV2 and TRBJ1-2; maybe TRBD1 (6 bases). The CDR3 length is 11 residues. Germline loops: CDR1 SNHLY, CDR2 FYNNEI. Trimming took 9 bases from V and 7 from J, leaving 12 bases between them.